This entry describes one TCR beta chain. The CDR3 totals 13 residues. Germline values: CDR1 LNHDA, CDR2 SQIVND (reference sequence). Between the trimmed V and J ends, which lost 8 bases and 1 base, there was a span of 10 bases. This sample stems from a study of blood T cell repertoires in COVID-19. Background on the study: Sample material is recorded as cDNA or gDNA derived from T cells, B-cell-depleted T cells, or PBMCs.

Data came from immunoSEQ multiplex PCR; TCRdb stores just in-frame clones and leaves some out. Of approximately 80,000 clones listed, 85% to 90% are singletons. This clonotype was sampled from a man aged 40-49 years with acute or convalescent COVID-19. V usage is TRBV19 and J usage is TRBJ2-3, with D maybe TRBD2 (5 bases). The specimen sequenced was peripheral blood. The CDR3: CASRPGGTDTQYF. CDR3 nucleotide sequence: TGTGCCAGTCGGCCCGGGGGCACAGATACGCAGTATTTT.